The 26 T cell receptor beta chains below were found in one sample sequenced in a study of T cells after yellow fever vaccination. TCRdb redid the calling of the 5' RACE reads with MiXCR, one entry per CDR3 protein. Seen here are just under 600,000 distinct CDR3 sequences, approximately 13% observed once, and the top ten hold more than 12%. Sequenced here: PBMCs, sampled on the day of the yellow fever booster vaccination. Source of these receptors: a young man who received the YFV17D yellow fever vaccine.

The sample holds a few counts of this clonotype. The rearrangement joins TRBV7-2 to TRBJ2-3, with 12 bases fitting TRBD2. CDR1 SGHTA and CDR2 FQGNSA come from the germline V gene. CDR3 size: 15 residues. J gave up 10 bases and V 1 base, and 6 bases lay outside the gene matches. The CDR3 protein is CASSLVRLAGGSQYF. The CDR3 bases are TGTGCCAGCAGCTTAGTCCGGCTAGCGGGAGGGTCGCAGTATTTT.

The chain carries TRBV20-1 and TRBJ2-3, with TRBD2 identical over 15 bases. The CDR3 has 18 residues. With 3 bases clipped from V and 4 bases from J, the junction kept 11 bases outside the gene matches. CDR1 DFQATT and CDR2 SNEGSKA come from the germline V gene (reference sequence). The CDR3 reads CSARGLAGGRGKPDTQYF. In DNA, the CDR3 is TGCAGTGCTAGGGGACTAGCGGGAGGACGGGGGAAACCAGATACGCAGTATTTT.

V is TRBV20-1 and J is TRBJ2-5; the D is unclear. CDR1 and CDR2 from the germline V gene are DFQATT and SNEGSKA (reference sequence). The CDR3 runs to 8 residues. This CDR3 reads CRKETQYF. The CDR3 region has the DNA TGCAGAAAAGAGACCCAGTACTTC.

This clonotype was seen a few times. The rearrangement uses TRBV24-1 and TRBJ2-5; a possible D gene is TRBD2 (5 bases). The CDR3 length is 11 residues. With 5 bases removed from V and 9 bases from J, the gap between germline ends came to 9 bases. Germline loops: CDR1 KGHDR, CDR2 SFDVKD. CDR3 sequence: CATSAGLAQYF. Written as DNA, the CDR3 is TGTGCCACCAGTGCGGGGTTGGCCCAGTACTTC.

The chain uses TRBV19 and TRBJ2-7; the D is unclear. The CDR3 sequence is 16 residues long. Trimming removed 5 bases at V and 3 bases at J, with 20 bases between. Per the germline V gene, CDR1 is LNHDA and CDR2 is SQIVND (reference sequence). The CDR3 bases are TGTGCCAGTAGTGACGGAAGTTCGGGTGGGTACTACGAGCAGTACTTC. Its translation: CASSDGSSGGYYEQYF.

CDR3 protein: CSVEGSATSTDTQYF. CDR3 sequence (DNA): TGCAGCGTTGAAGGATCGGCGACTAGCACAGATACGCAGTATTTT. The chain combines TRBV29-1 with TRBJ2-3; D gene uncertain. This CDR3 spans 15 amino acids. V lost 1 base, J lost 0 bases, and 11 bases lay in between. Germline CDR1 is SQVTM and CDR2 is ANQGSEA.

The chain employs TRBV28 and TRBJ2-1, with a tentative D call TRBD2 (6 bases). The germline V gene has CDR1 MDHEN and CDR2 SYDVKM. V gave up 7 bases and J gave up 6 bases, with 16 bases separating them. There are 14 residues in the CDR3. The CDR3 protein is CASNSRDLINEQFF. For the CDR3, the DNA is TGTGCCAGCAACTCCCGGGACTTAATCAATGAGCAGTTCTTC.

The chain couples TRBV7-2 to TRBJ1-5; D uncertain. This CDR3 region has 14 residues. Per germline, CDR1 SGHTA and CDR2 FQGNSA. The V end was cut by 0 bases, the J end by 4 bases, with 7 bases between. As DNA, the CDR3 is TGTGCCAGCAGCTTAGCGATCCAAAATCAGCCCCAGCATTTT. This translates into CASSLAIQNQPQHF.

This clonotype has just a few counts. The chain uses TRBV5-4 and TRBJ2-3; TRBD2 agrees at 11 bases. There are 15 residues in the CDR3. V lost 1 base to trimming and J lost 4 bases; unmatched junction nucleotides: 2. CDR1 SGHNT and CDR2 YYREEE come from the germline V gene (reference sequence). The CDR3 sequence is CASSLIAGGPDTQYF. CDR3 sequence (DNA): TGTGCCAGCAGCTTGATAGCGGGAGGGCCAGATACGCAGTATTTT.

The gene calls are TRBV7-2 and TRBJ2-5, with a weak D call TRBD1 (6 bases). CDR3 length: 14 amino acids. The germline CDR1 and CDR2 sequences are SGHTA and FQGNSA. V was trimmed by 8 bases and J by 4 bases, leaving 17 bases between them. The CDR3 sequence: CASRETGKGETQYF. The CDR3, as DNA: TGTGCCAGCCGGGAAACAGGGAAGGGAGAGACCCAGTACTTC.

The chain recombines TRBV11-2 with TRBJ1-3; D possibly corresponds to TRBD1 (6 bases). CDR1 and CDR2 (germline): SGHAT, FQNNGV. The CDR3 is 18 residues long. Deletions cut 0 bases from V and 2 bases from J, with 17 bases between. For the CDR3, the DNA is TGTGCCAGCAGCTTAGAGGAGGGAACAGGGTACACTGGAAACACCATATATTTT. Its translation: CASSLEEGTGYTGNTIYF.

This clonotype was counted between two and nine times. The chain carries TRBV19 and TRBJ2-2; D possibly corresponds to TRBD1 (5 bases). CDR3 length: 15 residues. Per germline, CDR1 LNHDA and CDR2 SQIVND (reference sequence). V shed 6 bases and J shed 7 bases, with 18 bases lying between them. The CDR3 DNA is TGTGCCAGTAGCAGTTGGGCAGGGAAGGACGGGGAGCTGTTTTTT. Encoded protein: CASSSWAGKDGELFF.

The V call is TRBV15, the J call TRBJ2-2, with no clear D. The CDR3 has 13 amino acids. Trimming cost V 5 bases and J 0 bases, with 4 bases left between them. Germline V gene data show CDR1 as LNHNV and CDR2 as YYDKDF (reference sequence). CDR3 coding DNA: TGTGCCACCAGCGGCACGAACACCGGGGAGCTGTTTTTT. Its protein is CATSGTNTGELFF.

This clonotype turned up a few times. The junction differs from germline at one of its ends, possibly a read error. The rearrangement uses TRBV7-2 and TRBJ2-3; 9 nucleotides line up with TRBD2. The CDR3 is 15 residues long. Germline V gene data show CDR1 as SGHTA and CDR2 as FQGNSA. In DNA form, the CDR3 reads TGTGCCAGCAGCTTAGAGGGGACTAGCAGAGATACGCAGTATTTT. Translating it yields CASSLEGTSRDTQYF.

The chain carries TRBV3-1 and TRBJ2-1; maybe TRBD2 (6 bases). Germline assignment: CDR1 LGHDT and CDR2 YNNKEL (reference sequence). This CDR3 spans 13 amino acids. The V end was cut by 6 bases, the J end by 6 bases, with 12 bases between. The CDR3 sequence is CASREQGGNEQFF. The CDR3 coding sequence is TGTGCCAGCAGGGAGCAGGGAGGCAATGAGCAGTTCTTC.

This rearrangement joins TRBV6-5 to TRBJ2-3; D not resolved. V gave up 6 bases and J gave up 6 bases, with 10 bases separating them. The CDR3 is 12 amino acids. From germline, CDR1 is MNHEY and CDR2 SVGAGI. Written as DNA, the CDR3 is TGTGCCAGCAGCACCCGGCGCGATACGCAGTATTTT. Translated, it gives CASSTRRDTQYF.

This clonotype was counted a few times. The genes are TRBV19 and TRBJ2-1, with D unresolved. Germline V gene sequence: CDR1 LNHDA, CDR2 SQIVND (reference sequence). The CDR3 runs to 13 residues. V lost 10 bases and J 4 bases, leaving 14 bases between the germline ends. CDR3 sequence: CATSSSRYNEQFF. The CDR3 coding sequence is TGTGCCACAAGTAGTAGCCGATACAATGAGCAGTTCTTC.

The CDR3 DNA is TGCGCCAGCAGTGAGGGTAACCAAGAGACCCAGTACTTC. Translation gives CASSEGNQETQYF. The rearrangement uses TRBV10-2 and TRBJ2-5; D uncertain. The V gene's germline CDR1 is WSHSY and CDR2 SAAADI. The CDR3 loop spans 13 amino acids. V was pared by 2 bases and J by 0 bases, with 4 bases between.

This clonotype was recorded at least ten times. This rearrangement joins TRBV18 to TRBJ2-1; 14 bases fit TRBD2. CDR3 size: 16 residues. Germline V CDR1 and CDR2: KGHSH, LQKENI. After removal of 4 bases from V and 3 bases from J, the junction contained 2 bases not matched to a gene. CDR3 residues: CASSRLAGGSYNEQFF. DNA for the CDR3: TGTGCCAGCTCACGACTAGCGGGAGGGAGCTACAATGAGCAGTTCTTC.

This clonotype was detected a few times. V usage is TRBV29-1 and J usage is TRBJ2-6, with D hard to call. Trimming took 1 base from V and 0 from J, leaving 4 bases between them. The CDR3 contains 14 residues. The germline CDR1 and CDR2 sequences are SQVTM and ANQGSEA. The CDR3: CSVEGFSGANVLTF. CDR3 nucleotide sequence: TGCAGCGTTGAAGGGTTCTCTGGGGCCAACGTCCTGACTTTC.

This clonotype was recorded a few times. V and J are TRBV7-8 and TRBJ2-2; weak D call: TRBD2 (5 bases). Germline V lookup: CDR1 SGHVS, CDR2 FQNEAQ. This CDR3 comprises 15 residues. The ends were cut back, 5 bases at V and 1 base at J, with 11 bases in the middle. In DNA, the CDR3 is TGTGCCAGCAGCCCACTGAGCGGGAACACCGGGGAGCTGTTTTTT. Protein product: CASSPLSGNTGELFF.

The chain links TRBV24-1 to TRBJ2-1, with 7 bases identical to TRBD1. The V segment lost 3 bases and the J segment 9 bases; nucleotides outside the gene matches: 7. The CDR3 contains 14 residues. Germline values: CDR1 KGHDR, CDR2 SFDVKD. The CDR3, as DNA: TGTGCCACCAGTGATCGAACAGGGGTAAGTGAGCAGTTCTTC. This encodes CATSDRTGVSEQFF.

On this clonotype itself: In this CDR3 the conserved last residue, phenylalanine or tryptophan, is missing, so a read error is likely. This chain connects TRBV5-5 to TRBJ2-1; 7 bases align to TRBD2. CDR1 SGHKS and CDR2 YYEKEE come from the germline V gene (reference sequence). The CDR3 consists of 14 residues. After removal of 8 bases from V and 4 bases from J, the junction contained 9 bases not matched to a gene. The CDR3 sequence: CASGESGAYNEQFL. As DNA, the CDR3 is TGTGCCAGTGGTGAAAGCGGGGCTTACAATGAGCAGTTCTTA.

The J gene is TRBJ2-7, the V gene TRBV7-9, with 7 bases aligning to TRBD2. Trimming removed 3 bases from V and 0 bases from J; junction bases left unmatched: 11. Germline V gene data show CDR1 as SEHNR and CDR2 as FQNEAQ (reference sequence). This CDR3 is built from 17 residues. CDR3 amino acids: CASSFRSSGGSSYEQYF. CDR3 DNA: TGTGCCAGCAGCTTTCGCTCTAGCGGAGGGAGCTCCTACGAGCAGTACTTC.

The V gene is TRBV7-8, the J gene TRBJ2-2; 8 bases match TRBD1. With 1 base clipped from V and 5 bases from J, the junction kept 3 bases outside the gene matches. This CDR3 is 15 amino acids long. Germline CDR1 SGHVS, CDR2 FQNEAQ. This CDR3 reads CASSLDRGETGELFF. In DNA, the CDR3 is TGTGCCAGCAGCTTAGACAGGGGGGAAACCGGGGAGCTGTTTTTT. The full variable domain, its missing parts supplied by reference TRBV7-8 and TRBJ2-2, is GAGVSQSPRYKVAKRGQDVALRCDPISGHVSLFWYQQALGQGPEFLTYFQNEAQLDKSGLPSDRFFAERPEGSVSTLKIQRTQQEDSAVYLCASSLDRGETGELFFGEGSRLTVL.

This clonotype has only a few counts. V gene TRBV7-2 combines with J gene TRBJ2-5, with 7 bases aligning to TRBD2. Trimming at V came to 5 bases and at J to 4 bases, leaving 10 bases not matched to a gene. This CDR3 has 15 amino acids. The V gene's germline CDR1 is SGHTA and CDR2 FQGNSA. The DNA for the CDR3 is TGTGCCAGCAGCCTGGGAGGGCCCCCCAGAGAGACCCAGTACTTC. It translates to CASSLGGPPRETQYF.